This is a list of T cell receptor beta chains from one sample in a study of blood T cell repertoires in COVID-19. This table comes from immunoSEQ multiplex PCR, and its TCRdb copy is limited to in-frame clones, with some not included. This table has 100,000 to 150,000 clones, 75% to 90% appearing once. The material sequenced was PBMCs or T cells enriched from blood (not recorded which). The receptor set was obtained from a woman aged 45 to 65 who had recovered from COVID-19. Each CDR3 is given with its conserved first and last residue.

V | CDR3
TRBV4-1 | CASSPLLASGNYEQYF
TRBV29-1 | CSVLPGTEFTDTQYF
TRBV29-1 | CSVEGQGVNYGYTF
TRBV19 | CASSSWELGEDIQYF
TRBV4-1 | CASSLTGGNTEAFF
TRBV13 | CASSPRKRGADTQYF
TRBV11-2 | CASSLEGQGAIGYGYTF
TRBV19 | CASATGVINSPLHF
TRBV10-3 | CAISPGHSLLKVYGYTF
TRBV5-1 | CASSRQGQETQYF
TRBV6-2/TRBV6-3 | CASSFLRDSYGYTF
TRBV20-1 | CSARDRGGYTF
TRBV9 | CASSVGLALTGTDTQYF
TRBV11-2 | CASSLAEAGPQHF
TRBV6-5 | CASSYGGTEAFF
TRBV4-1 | CASSQAASGGADEQFF
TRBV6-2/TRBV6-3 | CASSYYSGTGDEQYF
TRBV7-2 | CASSSQGSWNQPQHF
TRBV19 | CASSIGRGVSGANVLTF
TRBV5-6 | CASSLPVRSNGELFF
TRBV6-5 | CASRRVRGADSPLHF
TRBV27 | CASRTGSTYEQYF
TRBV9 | CASSVAGNEQYF
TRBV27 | CASSLWSPGAEAFF
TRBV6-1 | CASSEYTGGQPQHF
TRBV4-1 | CASSQGQGAYEQYF
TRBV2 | CASSMVGGDTIYF
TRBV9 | CASSPRQGSTDTQYF
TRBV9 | CASSGTESGANVLTF
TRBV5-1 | CASSVGQNEKLFF
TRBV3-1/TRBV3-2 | CASSQEGLRPYEQYF
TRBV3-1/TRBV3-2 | CASSSRGGYEQYF
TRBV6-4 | CASSDDRWRGAYNEQFF
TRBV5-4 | CASSLPEGNTEAFF
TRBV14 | CASSQPGTGDYEQYF
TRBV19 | CASSSVEGGNQPQHF
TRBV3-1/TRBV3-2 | CASSQDTSGTTNYGYTF
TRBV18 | CASSGAASYEQYF
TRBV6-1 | CASSDDAWSNQPQHF
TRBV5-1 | CASSVGQGRAWLFF
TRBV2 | CASKGQSGYNSPLHF
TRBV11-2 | CASSNRAGWAYEQYF
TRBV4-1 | CASSHKSDTNTGELFF